A selection of T cell receptor beta chains follows, all from one sample in a study of T cell responses to AZD1222 COVID-19 vaccine. The data were produced by immunoSEQ multiplex PCR, yet TCRdb's version contains in-frame clones alone and is incomplete. The sample yields 100,000 or so clones, 89% seen once. Sequences were derived from peripheral blood, sampled 28 days after the second AZD1222 dose. The source of these receptors is an adult who received the AZD1222 COVID-19 vaccine. The conserved cysteine and the conserved F or W are not part of the CDR3 here.

>TRBV14|TRBJ2-4
ASSLSGGGKNIQY
>TRBV19|TRBJ1-5
ASTLGGNSNQPQH
>TRBV18|TRBJ1-2
ASSPIPYSAGIANYGYT
>TRBV6-5|TRBJ2-1
ASSWTHSVNEQF
>TRBV6-5|TRBJ1-4
ASRGGTGNEKLF
>TRBV3-1/TRBV3-2|TRBJ2-2
ASSQEATSGRTGELF
>TRBV14|TRBJ2-3
ASSQAGLAVDTQY
>TRBV2|TRBJ2-3
ASSVLATSGSRDTQY
>TRBV28|TRBJ1-4
ASSFVQAGEEKLF
>TRBV27|TRBJ1-2
ASSPRTEFYGYT
>TRBV7-9|TRBJ1-2
ASSDRDYGYT
>TRBV19|TRBJ1-6
ASSVDRGSPLH
>TRBV3-1/TRBV3-2|TRBJ1-2
ASSQDIIDLIRDGTNYGYT
>TRBV4-1|TRBJ2-7
ASSQERNSSGYEQY
>TRBV28|TRBJ2-3
ASAQWAGDSTDTQY
>TRBV5-1|TRBJ1-4
ASQLGGGRGEKLF
>TRBV5-1|TRBJ2-1
ASSLWQGTYNEQF
>TRBV2|TRBJ2-1
ASSKAGSYDNEQF
>TRBV7-2|TRBJ1-2
ASTSGGPGRYGYT
>TRBV28|TRBJ1-6
ASSFRDRAGSPLH
>TRBV7-3|TRBJ2-3
ASSTAGLDTQY
>TRBV4-1|TRBJ2-2
ASSQYKGSLNTGELF
>TRBV27|TRBJ1-2
ASRSLWTDTNYGYT
>TRBV7-3|TRBJ2-3
ASSLQGRGGDTQY
>TRBV2|TRBJ2-7
ASSEDSSYEQY
>TRBV7-6|TRBJ2-5
ASSTLAGRETQY
>TRBV12-3/TRBV12-4|TRBJ2-7
ASRGGFYEQY
>TRBV27|TRBJ1-6
ASSLVVPNNSPLH